This TCR beta chain emerged from a study of control samples from healthy donors and cancer patients. This clone was observed a single time. The data were produced by immunoSEQ multiplex PCR, yet TCRdb's version contains in-frame clones alone and is incomplete. This table holds around 90,000 clones, over 75% found once. The CDR3 sequence is 14 residues long. CDR1 is MNHEY and CDR2 is SVGEGT in the germline V gene. With V trimmed by 5 bases and J by 7 bases, 7 bases remained unmatched. This clonotype originated in a woman in her forties in good health. The chain recombines TRBV6-2 or TRBV6-3 with TRBJ2-7; 11 bases fit TRBD2. The material sequenced was blood. The CDR3 reads CASSNPRTSGEQYF. The CDR3 DNA follows: TGTGCCAGCAGTAACCCCCGGACTAGCGGGGAGCAGTACTTC.